The 24 T cell receptor beta chains below all came from one sample that was sequenced in a study of shared clonotypes between healthy human individuals. The data were produced by immunoSEQ multiplex PCR, yet TCRdb's version contains in-frame clones alone and is incomplete. The repertoire holds 2 million to 2.5 million clones, approximately 95% seen once, with 0.13% in the top ten. The sample consisted of naive CD4+ T cells sorted from blood. Described subset: CD45RA+ positively selected. These receptors all stem from a man aged 18 to 35 in good health.

The chain has TRBV10-3 and TRBJ1-2, with D hard to call. Between the trimmed V and J ends, which lost 0 bases and 6 bases, there was a span of 8 bases. In germline, CDR1 is ENHRY, CDR2 SYGVKD. The CDR3 contains 13 residues. The CDR3 sequence: CAISESKADGYTF. CDR3 coding DNA: TGTGCCATCAGTGAGTCGAAGGCGGATGGCTACACCTTC.

The V and J genes are TRBV12-5 and TRBJ2-7; 10 bases are shared with TRBD2. Per the germline V gene, CDR1 is LGHNT and CDR2 is FRNRAP. Losses at the gene ends were 2 bases for V and 4 bases for J; bases not matched to a gene: 8. There are 16 residues in the CDR3. This CDR3 is CASGLNPLAGEYEQYF. The CDR3 region has the DNA TGTGCTAGTGGTTTGAACCCTCTAGCGGGAGAATACGAGCAGTACTTC.

With regard to this clone: The same CDR3 is also encoded by other DNA sequences in this sample. J is TRBJ2-2 and V is TRBV5-1; D remains ambiguous. CDR3 size: 15 residues. V lost 0 bases, J lost 1 base, and 7 bases lay in between. The germline V gene encodes CDR1 SGHRS and CDR2 YFSETQ. The CDR3 DNA follows: TGCGCCAGCAGCTTGGCCTCGGTGAACACCGGGGAGCTGTTTTTT. Translation gives CASSLASVNTGELFF.

The chain combines TRBV30 with TRBJ1-5; 8 nucleotides agree with TRBD1. The CDR3 is 15 residues long. Germline V CDR1 and CDR2: GTSNPN, SVGIG (reference sequence). V dropped 3 bases and J dropped 0; count of bases not matched to a gene: 4. The DNA for the CDR3 is TGTGCCTGGAGGTTGACAGGGGATAGCAATCAGCCCCAGCATTTT. Its translation is CAWRLTGDSNQPQHF. Full variable domain (remainder filled in from reference TRBV30 and TRBJ1-5): SQTIHQWPATLVQPVGSPLSLECTVEGTSNPNLYWYRQAAGRGLQLLFYSVGIGQISSEVPQNLSASRPQDRQFILSSKKLLLSDSGFYLCAWRLTGDSNQPQHFGDGTRLSIL.

The rearrangement joins TRBV28 to TRBJ1-1; D ambiguous. V was shortened by 11 bases and J by 0 bases, with 10 bases between the two germline ends. Germline loops: CDR1 MDHEN, CDR2 SYDVKM. The CDR3 is 12 amino acids. The CDR3 nucleotides are TGTGCCCTTGGAGCCTTGAACACTGAAGCTTTCTTT. It is translated as CALGALNTEAFF. Drawing the rest from reference TRBV28 and TRBJ1-1, the complete variable domain is DVKVTQSSRYLVKRTGEKVFLECVQDMDHENMFWYRQDPGLGLRLIYFSYDVKMKEKGDIPEGYSVSREKKERFSLILESASTNQTSMYLCALGALNTEAFFGQGTRLTVV.

V gene TRBV5-1 combines with J gene TRBJ2-1; 8 bases are shared with TRBD2. The germline V gene encodes CDR1 SGHRS and CDR2 YFSETQ. J lost 0 bases, V lost 2 bases, and 7 bases had no gene match. The CDR3 consists of 17 residues. The CDR3 region is CASSFLSGSGSYNEQFF. CDR3 nucleotides: TGCGCCAGCAGCTTCCTAAGCGGGAGTGGCTCCTACAATGAGCAGTTCTTC. Filled out from reference TRBV5-1 and TRBJ2-1, the complete variable domain reads KAGVTQTPRYLIKTRGQQVTLSCSPISGHRSVSWYQQTPGQGLQFLFEYFSETQRNKGNFPGRFSGRQFSNSRSEMNVSTLELGDSALYLCASSFLSGSGSYNEQFFGPGTRLTVL.

J is TRBJ1-1 and V is TRBV9; no clear D. CDR1 and CDR2 (germline): SGDLS, YYNGEE. CDR3 length equals 12 residues. V was trimmed by 4 bases and J by 4 bases, leaving 8 bases between them. The DNA for the CDR3 is TGTGCCAGCAGCCCCCGGGGCACTGAAGCTTTCTTT. Protein product: CASSPRGTEAFF.

The chain employs TRBV6-6 and TRBJ1-1; TRBD1 matches at 9 bases. This CDR3 is 14 amino acids long. The germline CDR1 and CDR2 sequences are MNHNY and SVGAGI (reference sequence). V shed 7 bases, J shed 3 bases, and the junction held 6 bases outside the gene matches. CDR3 DNA sequence: TGTGCCAGCAAGGGGACAGGGAGACACACTGAAGCTTTCTTT. Translating it yields CASKGTGRHTEAFF.

The chain combines TRBV6-4 with TRBJ2-1; D perhaps matches TRBD2 (5 bases). Trimming stripped 3 bases from V and 0 bases from J, with 18 bases between. CDR3 size: 18 residues. Germline-derived CDR1 and CDR2 are MRHNA and SNTAGT. As DNA, the CDR3 is TGTGCCAGCAGTGATTCCTTCGGCGGGCGGAGCTCCTACAATGAGCAGTTCTTC. Its protein is CASSDSFGGRSSYNEQFF.

As for this clone: The junction departs from germline at one end; a sequencing error may be responsible. The rearrangement links TRBV7-7 to TRBJ1-1, with D tentatively TRBD1 (6 bases). The CDR3 is 15 amino acids. Looked up from germline, CDR1 is SSHAT and CDR2 is FNYEAQ (reference sequence). CDR3 sequence reads: CASSPISGGGTEAFF. DNA for the CDR3: TGTGCTAGCAGCCCAATTAGCGGGGGCGGGACTGAAGCTTTCTTT.

Details on this clone: Other DNA sequences within the sample encode an identical CDR3. V is TRBV18 and J is TRBJ2-7; 8 bases agree with TRBD1. The CDR3 has 14 residues. Germline V gene lookup returns CDR1 KGHSH and CDR2 LQKENI. J was trimmed by 2 bases and V by 5 bases; bases with no gene match: 5. The CDR3 coding sequence is TGTGCCAGCTCAGGAGGACAGGGTGCCTACGAGCAGTACTTC. It yields the protein CASSGGQGAYEQYF.

This clone was seen once. The chain recombines TRBV5-4 with TRBJ2-2; 9 bases are shared with TRBD2. The CDR3 spans 16 residues. Germline trimming cut 4 bases from V and 1 base from J; bases unmatched to any gene: 5. Per the germline V gene, CDR1 is SGHNT and CDR2 is YYREEE (reference sequence). In DNA form, the CDR3 reads TGTGCCAGCAGCGGAAGAGCGGGAGGGAACACCGGGGAGCTGTTTTTT. Translation: CASSGRAGGNTGELFF.

The chain has TRBV30 and TRBJ2-3, with D unresolved. The CDR3 extends over 12 amino acids. The germline CDR1 and CDR2 sequences are GTSNPN and SVGIG (reference sequence). Trimming took off 5 bases at V and 6 bases at J, with 12 bases between the two ends. The DNA for the CDR3 is TGTGCCTGGGAAAAAACTGGTGATACGCAGTATTTT. Translated, it gives CAWEKTGDTQYF.

This chain connects TRBV7-9 to TRBJ2-7; D might be TRBD1 (6 bases). This CDR3 is built from 14 residues. The V end lost 1 base, the J end lost 3 bases, and 10 bases lay between the germline ends. CDR1 is SEHNR, CDR2 FQNEAQ, per germline (reference sequence). Here the CDR3 reads CASSLGTVNYEQYF. CDR3 sequence (DNA): TGTGCCAGCAGCTTAGGGACAGTGAACTACGAGCAGTACTTC.

This sequence joins TRBV5-4 and TRBJ1-1; D perhaps matches TRBD1 (6 bases). Germline CDR1 reads SGHNT; CDR2 reads YYREEE (reference sequence). The CDR3 covers 15 residues. The ends were cut back, 3 bases at V and 5 bases at J, with 17 bases in the middle. Here the CDR3 reads CASSSPLGGQTEAFF. The CDR3 nucleotides read TGTGCCAGCAGCTCACCGCTGGGGGGGCAAACTGAAGCTTTCTTT.

V and J are TRBV30 and TRBJ2-2; 14 bases align to TRBD2. The CDR3 extends over 16 amino acids. Germline trimming cut 2 bases from V and 6 bases from J; bases unmatched to any gene: 5. CDR1 and CDR2 (germline): GTSNPN, SVGIG (reference sequence). CDR3 sequence (DNA): TGTGCCTGGAGTTTCAAGACTAGCGGGGGGGCCGGGGAGCTGTTTTTT. Protein: CAWSFKTSGGAGELFF.

V is TRBV6-1 and J is TRBJ1-2; no definite D call. The CDR3 contains 13 residues. V was shortened by 6 bases and J by 1 base, with 9 bases between the two germline ends. The germline V gene encodes CDR1 MNHNS and CDR2 SASEGT. The CDR3, as DNA: TGTGCCAGCAGATTGACATTTAACTATGGCTACACCTTC. As protein: CASRLTFNYGYTF.

The CDR3 DNA sequence: TGTGCCAGCAGCTTAGGCCCGGGCGCCACCATATATTTT. Encoded protein: CASSLGPGATIYF. This chain uses TRBV7-6 with TRBJ1-3; D remains unclear. CDR1 is SGHVS and CDR2 is FNYEAQ in the germline V gene. CDR3 length: 13 residues. The ends were cut back, 1 base at V and 9 bases at J, with 10 bases in the middle.

This chain uses TRBV9 with TRBJ2-5; D may be TRBD2 (5 bases). CDR3 length: 14 amino acids. The V end was cut by 4 bases, the J end by 2 bases, with 12 bases between. Germline-derived CDR1 and CDR2 are SGDLS and YYNGEE. CDR3 coding DNA: TGTGCCAGCAGCCCCATGGACTTTCAAGAGACCCAGTACTTC. It codes for CASSPMDFQETQYF.

The chain carries TRBV28 and TRBJ1-2; tentative D call: TRBD1 (5 bases). This CDR3 contains 13 residues. The V gene lost 2 bases and the J gene lost 5 bases, with 9 bases spanning the gap. The V gene's germline CDR1 is MDHEN and CDR2 SYDVKM. CDR3 region: CASSLARAYGYTF. The CDR3 DNA sequence: TGTGCCAGCAGTTTAGCCAGGGCATATGGCTACACCTTC.

The J gene is TRBJ2-7, the V gene TRBV6-1; 7 bases line up with TRBD2. This CDR3 is built from 10 residues. The germline V gene encodes CDR1 MNHNS and CDR2 SASEGT. CDR3 sequence: CAAGAYEQYF. As DNA, the CDR3 is TGTGCGGCGGGGGCCTACGAGCAGTACTTC.

The gene calls are TRBV9 and TRBJ2-7; D is possibly TRBD1 (6 bases). With 0 bases removed from V and 2 bases from J, the gap between germline ends came to 12 bases. Germline values: CDR1 SGDLS, CDR2 YYNGEE. This CDR3 has 15 amino acids. The CDR3 DNA reads TGTGCCAGCAGCGTAGAGGTCGGACAGACCTACGAGCAGTACTTC. Residues: CASSVEVGQTYEQYF.

The CDR3 spells CASSYRLAPTQYF. CDR3 DNA: TGTGCCAGCAGTTACCGACTAGCGCCAACGCAGTATTTT. This chain connects TRBV6-5 to TRBJ2-3, with TRBD2 matching over 8 bases. Germline-derived CDR1 and CDR2 are MNHEY and SVGAGI. V was clipped by 2 bases and J by 9 bases; unmatched bases: 4. This CDR3 contains 13 residues.

The chain combines TRBV10-2 with TRBJ1-1; a possible D gene is TRBD1 (6 bases). V dropped 10 bases and J dropped 5 bases, with 17 bases sitting between them. This CDR3 region has 13 residues. The germline CDR1 and CDR2 sequences are WSHSY and SAAADI. The CDR3 protein is CATQQGGRTEAFF. The CDR3 DNA reads as TGCGCCACCCAACAGGGTGGGCGGACTGAAGCTTTCTTT.